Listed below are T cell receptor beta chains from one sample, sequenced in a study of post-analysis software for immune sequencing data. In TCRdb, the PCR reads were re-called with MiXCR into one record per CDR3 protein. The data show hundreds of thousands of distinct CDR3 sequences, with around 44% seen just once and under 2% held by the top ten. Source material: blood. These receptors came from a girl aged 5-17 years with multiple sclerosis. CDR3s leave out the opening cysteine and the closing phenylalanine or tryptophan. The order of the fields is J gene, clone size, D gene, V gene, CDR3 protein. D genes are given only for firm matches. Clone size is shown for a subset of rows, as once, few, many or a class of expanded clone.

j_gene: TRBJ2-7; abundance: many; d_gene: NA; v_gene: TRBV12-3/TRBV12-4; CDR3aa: ASSSGPSYEQY
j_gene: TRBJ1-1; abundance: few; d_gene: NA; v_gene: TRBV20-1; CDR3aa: SASPPAVNTEAF
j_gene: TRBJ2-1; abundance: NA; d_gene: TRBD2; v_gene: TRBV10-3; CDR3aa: AIHRGGEQF
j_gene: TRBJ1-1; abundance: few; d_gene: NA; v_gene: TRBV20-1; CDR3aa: SATWTVNTEAF
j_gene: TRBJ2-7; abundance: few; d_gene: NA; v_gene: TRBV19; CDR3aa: ASSMDMSYEQY
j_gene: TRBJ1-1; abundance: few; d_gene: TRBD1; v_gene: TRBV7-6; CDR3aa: ASSLRDRGNTEAF
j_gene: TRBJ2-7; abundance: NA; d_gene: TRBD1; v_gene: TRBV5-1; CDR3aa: ASSLDSGQGYEQY
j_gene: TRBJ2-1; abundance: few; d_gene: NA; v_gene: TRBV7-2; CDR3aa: ASSLVAGSGRAVF
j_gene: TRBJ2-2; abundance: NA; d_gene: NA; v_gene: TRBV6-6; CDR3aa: ASRTIESLSGELF
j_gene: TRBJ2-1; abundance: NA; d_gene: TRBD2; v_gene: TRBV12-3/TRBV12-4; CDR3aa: ASSLRAGGPLDEQF
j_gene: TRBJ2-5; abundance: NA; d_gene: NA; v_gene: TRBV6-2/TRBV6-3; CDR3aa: TSSPLDGGGALETQY
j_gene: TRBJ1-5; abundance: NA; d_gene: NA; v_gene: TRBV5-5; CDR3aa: ASTQDAGSVNQPQH
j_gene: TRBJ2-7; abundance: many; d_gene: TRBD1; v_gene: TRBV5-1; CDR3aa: ASNMDRGGDEQY
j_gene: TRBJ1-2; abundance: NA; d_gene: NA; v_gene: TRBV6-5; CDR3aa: ASSYVRNYGYT
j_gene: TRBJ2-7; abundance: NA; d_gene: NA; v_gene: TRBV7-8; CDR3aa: ASSPTAISYEQY
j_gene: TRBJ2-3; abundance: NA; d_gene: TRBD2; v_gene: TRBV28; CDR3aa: ASKLAGDTQY
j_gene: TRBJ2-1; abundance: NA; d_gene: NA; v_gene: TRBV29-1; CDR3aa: SVLPGSSSYNEQF
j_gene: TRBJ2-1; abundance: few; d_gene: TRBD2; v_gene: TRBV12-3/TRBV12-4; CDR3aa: ASSQGGLRSYNEQF
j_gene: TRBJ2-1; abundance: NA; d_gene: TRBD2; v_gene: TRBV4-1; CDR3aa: ASGQGLDRNFYNEQF
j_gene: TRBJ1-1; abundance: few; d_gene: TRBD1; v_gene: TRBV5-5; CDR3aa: ASSLGRGQGLIEAF
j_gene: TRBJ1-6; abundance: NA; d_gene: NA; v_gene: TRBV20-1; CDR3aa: SASGPEDNSPLH
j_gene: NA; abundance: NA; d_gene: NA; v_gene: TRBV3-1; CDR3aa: ASSQGGGTYEQY
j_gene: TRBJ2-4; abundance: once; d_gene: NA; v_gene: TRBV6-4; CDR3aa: ASSAGVLAKNIQY
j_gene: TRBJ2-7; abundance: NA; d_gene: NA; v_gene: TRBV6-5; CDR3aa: ASSNTKGAYEQY
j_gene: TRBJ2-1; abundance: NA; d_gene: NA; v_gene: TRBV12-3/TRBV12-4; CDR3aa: ASTYRGRGDEQF
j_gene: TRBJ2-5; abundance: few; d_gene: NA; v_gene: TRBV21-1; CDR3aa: ASSGSLQETQY
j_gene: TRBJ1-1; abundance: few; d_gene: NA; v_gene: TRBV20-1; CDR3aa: SARDSGRTEAF
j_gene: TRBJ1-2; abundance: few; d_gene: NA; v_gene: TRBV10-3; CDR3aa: AISDSTGAVYGYT
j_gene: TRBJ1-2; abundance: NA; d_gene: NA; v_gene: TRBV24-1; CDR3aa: ATSDPPGDGYT
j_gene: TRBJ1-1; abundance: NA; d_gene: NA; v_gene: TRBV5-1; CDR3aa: ASSLEGFYTEAF
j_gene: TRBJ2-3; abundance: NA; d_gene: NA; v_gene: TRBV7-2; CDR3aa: ASSLLTVSSTDTQY
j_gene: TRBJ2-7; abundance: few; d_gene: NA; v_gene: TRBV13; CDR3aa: ASGYSFYEQY
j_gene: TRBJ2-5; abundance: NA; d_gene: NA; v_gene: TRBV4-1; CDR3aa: ASSQVEQETQY
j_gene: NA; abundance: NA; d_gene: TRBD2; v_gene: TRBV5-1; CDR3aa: ASSFSGRDRGEQY
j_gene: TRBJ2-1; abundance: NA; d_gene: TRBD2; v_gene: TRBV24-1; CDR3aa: ATSDPLAGATKQF
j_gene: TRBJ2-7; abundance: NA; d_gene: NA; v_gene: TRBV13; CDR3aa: ASSRLTGITYEQY
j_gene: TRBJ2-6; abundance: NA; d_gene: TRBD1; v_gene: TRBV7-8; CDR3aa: ASSLGTGRSGANVLT
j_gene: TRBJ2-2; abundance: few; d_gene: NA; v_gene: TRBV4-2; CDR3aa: ASSQDMGTGELF
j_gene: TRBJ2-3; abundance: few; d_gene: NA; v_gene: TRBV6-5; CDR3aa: ASSDPGADTQY
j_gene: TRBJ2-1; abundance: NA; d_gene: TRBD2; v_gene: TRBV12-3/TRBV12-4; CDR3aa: ASSLGWASGRAGNEQF
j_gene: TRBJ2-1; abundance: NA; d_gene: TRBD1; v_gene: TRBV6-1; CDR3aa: ASTQDRGPYNEQF
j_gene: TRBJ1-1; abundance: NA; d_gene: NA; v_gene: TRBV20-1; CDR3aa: SGARAGDEAEAF
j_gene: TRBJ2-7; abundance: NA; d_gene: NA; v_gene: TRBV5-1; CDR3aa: ASSPSGLRNYEQY
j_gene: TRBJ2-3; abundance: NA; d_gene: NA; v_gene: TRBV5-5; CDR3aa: ASSGGWGASTDAQY
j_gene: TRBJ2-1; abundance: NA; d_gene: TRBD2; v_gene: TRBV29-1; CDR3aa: SVNPSGTRGDEQF
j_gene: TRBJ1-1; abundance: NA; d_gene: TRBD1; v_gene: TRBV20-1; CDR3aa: SARTGGTEAF
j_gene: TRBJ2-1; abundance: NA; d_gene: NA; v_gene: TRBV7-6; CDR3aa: ASSPGPTISYNEQF
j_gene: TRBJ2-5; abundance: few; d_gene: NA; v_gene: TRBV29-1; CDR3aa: SVDTETQY
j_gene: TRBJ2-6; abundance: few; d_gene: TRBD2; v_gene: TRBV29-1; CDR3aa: SVAHRGGYSGANVLT
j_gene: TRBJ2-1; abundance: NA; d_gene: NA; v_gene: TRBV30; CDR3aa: AWSVGPQSQF
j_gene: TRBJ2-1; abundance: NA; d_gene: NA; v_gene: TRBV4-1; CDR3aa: ASSQRTPSYNEQF
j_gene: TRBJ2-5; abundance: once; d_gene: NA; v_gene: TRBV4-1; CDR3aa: ASSHSRRGQETQY
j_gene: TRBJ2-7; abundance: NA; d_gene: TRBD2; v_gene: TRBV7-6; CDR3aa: ASSSIAGGFYEQY
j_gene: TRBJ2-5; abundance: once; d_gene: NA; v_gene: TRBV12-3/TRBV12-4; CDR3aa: ASIRASSYNEQY
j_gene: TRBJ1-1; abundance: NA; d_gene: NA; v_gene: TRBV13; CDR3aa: ASSSPARREAF
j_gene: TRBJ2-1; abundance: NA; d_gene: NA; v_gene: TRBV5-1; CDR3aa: ASGSDSSYNEQF